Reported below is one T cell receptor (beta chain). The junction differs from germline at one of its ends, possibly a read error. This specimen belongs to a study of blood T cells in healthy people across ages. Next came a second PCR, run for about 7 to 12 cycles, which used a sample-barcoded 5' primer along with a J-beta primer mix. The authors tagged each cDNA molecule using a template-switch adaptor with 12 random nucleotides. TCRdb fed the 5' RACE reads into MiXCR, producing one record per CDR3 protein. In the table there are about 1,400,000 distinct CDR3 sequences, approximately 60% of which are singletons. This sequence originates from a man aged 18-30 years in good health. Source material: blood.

The DNA of the CDR3 is TGCAGCGCTACGGACAGGGGAAAACAGCCCCAGCATTTT. Translated, it gives CSATDRGKQPQHF. V usage is TRBV20-1 and J usage is TRBJ1-5, with 9 bases lining up with TRBD1. Germline V gene data show CDR1 as DFQATT and CDR2 as SNEGSKA (reference sequence). The CDR3 is 13 amino acids.